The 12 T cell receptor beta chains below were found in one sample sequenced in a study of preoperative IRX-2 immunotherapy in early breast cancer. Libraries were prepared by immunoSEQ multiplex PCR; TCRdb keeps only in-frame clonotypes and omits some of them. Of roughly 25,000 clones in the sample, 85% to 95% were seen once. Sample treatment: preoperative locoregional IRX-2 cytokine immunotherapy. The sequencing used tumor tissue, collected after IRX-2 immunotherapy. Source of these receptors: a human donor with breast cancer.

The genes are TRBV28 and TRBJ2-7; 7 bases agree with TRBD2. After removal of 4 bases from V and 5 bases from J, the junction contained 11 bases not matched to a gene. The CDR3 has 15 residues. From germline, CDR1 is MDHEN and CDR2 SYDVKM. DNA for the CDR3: TGTGCCAGCAGTTCGCCTCCGGGAGGTGCCCACGAGCAGTACTTC. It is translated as CASSSPPGGAHEQYF.

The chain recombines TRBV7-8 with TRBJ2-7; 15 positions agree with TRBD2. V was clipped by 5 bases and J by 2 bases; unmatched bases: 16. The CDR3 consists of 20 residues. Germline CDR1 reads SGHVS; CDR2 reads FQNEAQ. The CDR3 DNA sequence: TGTGCCAGCAGCATACCGAACGGACTAGCGGGGGGGCCTAATCCCTACGAGCAGTACTTC. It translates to CASSIPNGLAGGPNPYEQYF. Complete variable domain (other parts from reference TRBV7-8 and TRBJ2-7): GAGVSQSPRYKVAKRGQDVALRCDPISGHVSLFWYQQALGQGPEFLTYFQNEAQLDKSGLPSDRFFAERPEGSVSTLKIQRTQQEDSAVYLCASSIPNGLAGGPNPYEQYFGPGTRLTVT.

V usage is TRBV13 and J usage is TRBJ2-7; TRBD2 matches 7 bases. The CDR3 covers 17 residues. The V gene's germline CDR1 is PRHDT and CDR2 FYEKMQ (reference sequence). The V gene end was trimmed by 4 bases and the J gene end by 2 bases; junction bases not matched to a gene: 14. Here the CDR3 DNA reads TGTGCCAGCAGCTCATGGTGGGAGGGCCGGGGTCCCTACGAGCAGTACTTC. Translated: CASSSWWEGRGPYEQYF.

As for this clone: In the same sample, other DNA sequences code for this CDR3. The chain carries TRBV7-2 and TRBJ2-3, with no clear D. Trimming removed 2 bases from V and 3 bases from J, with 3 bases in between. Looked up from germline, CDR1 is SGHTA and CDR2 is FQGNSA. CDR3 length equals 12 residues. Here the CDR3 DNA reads TGTGCCAGCAGCTTACTAACAGATACGCAGTATTTT. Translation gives CASSLLTDTQYF.

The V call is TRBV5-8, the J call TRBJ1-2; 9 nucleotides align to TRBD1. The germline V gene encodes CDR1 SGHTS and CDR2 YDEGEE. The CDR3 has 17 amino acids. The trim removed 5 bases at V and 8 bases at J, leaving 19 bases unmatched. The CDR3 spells CASSREGTGNFVSGYTF. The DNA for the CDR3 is TGTGCCAGCAGTCGCGAAGGGACAGGGAATTTTGTAAGCGGCTACACCTTC.

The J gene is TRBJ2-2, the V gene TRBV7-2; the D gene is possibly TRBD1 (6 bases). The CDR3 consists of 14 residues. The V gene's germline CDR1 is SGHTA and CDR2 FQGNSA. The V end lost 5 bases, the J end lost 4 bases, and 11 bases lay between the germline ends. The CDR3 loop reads CASSKEGGTGELFF. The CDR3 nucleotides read TGTGCCAGCAGCAAAGAAGGGGGCACCGGGGAGCTGTTTTTT.

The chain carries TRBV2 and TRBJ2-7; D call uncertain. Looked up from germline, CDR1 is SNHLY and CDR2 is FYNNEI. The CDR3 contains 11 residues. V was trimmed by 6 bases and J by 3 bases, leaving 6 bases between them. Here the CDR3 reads CASRADYEQYF. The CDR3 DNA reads TGTGCCAGCAGGGCGGACTACGAGCAGTACTTC. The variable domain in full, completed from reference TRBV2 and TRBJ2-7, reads EPEVTQTPSHQVTQMGQEVILRCVPISNHLYFYWYRQILGQKVEFLVSFYNNEISEKSEIFDDQFSVERPDGSNFTLKIRSTKLEDSAMYFCASRADYEQYFGPGTRLTVT.

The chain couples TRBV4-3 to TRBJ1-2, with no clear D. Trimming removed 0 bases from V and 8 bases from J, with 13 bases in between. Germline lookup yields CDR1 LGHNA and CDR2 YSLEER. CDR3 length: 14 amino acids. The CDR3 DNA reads TGCGCCAGCAGCCAAGATCGGCTCATGTGGGGCTACACCTTC. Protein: CASSQDRLMWGYTF.

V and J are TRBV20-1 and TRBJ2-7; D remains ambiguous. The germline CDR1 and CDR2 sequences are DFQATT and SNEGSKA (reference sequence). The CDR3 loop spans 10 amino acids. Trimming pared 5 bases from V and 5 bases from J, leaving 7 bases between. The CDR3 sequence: CSAPIHEQYF. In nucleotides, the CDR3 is TGCAGTGCTCCCATCCACGAGCAGTACTTC.

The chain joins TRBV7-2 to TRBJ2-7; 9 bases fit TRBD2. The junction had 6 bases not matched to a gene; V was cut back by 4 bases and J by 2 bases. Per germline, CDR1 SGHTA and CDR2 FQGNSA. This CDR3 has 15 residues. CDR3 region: CASSYSGSGAYEQYF. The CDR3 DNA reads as TGTGCCAGCAGCTATAGCGGGAGCGGTGCCTACGAGCAGTACTTC.

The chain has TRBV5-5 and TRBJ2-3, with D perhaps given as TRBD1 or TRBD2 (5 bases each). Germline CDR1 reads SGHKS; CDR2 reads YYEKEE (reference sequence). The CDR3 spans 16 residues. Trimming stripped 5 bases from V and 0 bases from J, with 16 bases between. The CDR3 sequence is CASSSTGTASTDTQYF. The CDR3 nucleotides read TGTGCCAGCAGTTCAACCGGGACGGCTAGCACAGATACGCAGTATTTT. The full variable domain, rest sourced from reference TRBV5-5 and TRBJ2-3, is DAGVTQSPTHLIKTRGQQVTLRCSPISGHKSVSWYQQVLGQGPQFIFQYYEKEERGRGNFPDRFSARQFPNYSSELNVNALLLGDSALYLCASSSTGTASTDTQYFGPGTRLTVL.

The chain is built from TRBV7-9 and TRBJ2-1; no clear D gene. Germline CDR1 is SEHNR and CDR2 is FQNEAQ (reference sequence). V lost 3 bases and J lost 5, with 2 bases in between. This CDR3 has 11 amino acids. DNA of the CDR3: TGTGCCAGCAGCTTTGACAATGAGCAGTTCTTC. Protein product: CASSFDNEQFF.